One and the same sample provided the 10 T cell receptor beta chains below, sequenced in a study of T cell changes during pregnancy in multiple sclerosis. Produced via immunoSEQ multiplex PCR; TCRdb's table is partial and in-frame only. The sample has around 70,000 clones; roughly 92% are singletons. This specimen consisted of peripheral blood, obtained before pregnancy. The receptors come from a female donor with multiple sclerosis, enrolled in a pregnancy study.

The chain links TRBV6-5 to TRBJ2-1; 8 bases line up with TRBD2. CDR3 size: 15 residues. V trimming: 6 bases; J trimming: 4 bases; junction bases outside the gene matches: 8. Germline V gene lookup returns CDR1 MNHEY and CDR2 SVGAGI. The CDR3 sequence: CASSPGLVTYNEQFF. CDR3 sequence (DNA): TGTGCCAGCAGCCCGGGACTAGTTACGTACAATGAGCAGTTCTTC.

The gene calls are TRBV6-6 and TRBJ2-1; the D gene is possibly TRBD1 (5 bases). Germline V gives CDR1 MNHNY, CDR2 SVGAGI (reference sequence). The CDR3 consists of 12 residues. The V end lost 4 bases, the J end lost 6 bases, and 7 bases lay between the germline ends. CDR3 amino acids: CASSWTRNEQFF. In DNA, the CDR3 is TGTGCCAGCAGTTGGACACGCAATGAGCAGTTCTTC.

This clone was seen only once. One end of the junction does not line up with germline, which may come from a read error. J is TRBJ2-1 and V is TRBV19; 9 nucleotides align to TRBD2. Germline assignment: CDR1 LNHDA and CDR2 SQIVND (reference sequence). The CDR3 is made up of 14 amino acids. The CDR3 region has the DNA TGTGCCAGTAGGATAGCGGGAGCGCTTGGTGAGCAGTTCTTC. It yields the protein CASRIAGALGEQFF.

The chain recombines TRBV7-2 with TRBJ2-1; 9 bases are a match to TRBD2. The J segment lost 4 bases and the V segment lost 2 bases, leaving 9 bases of the junction unmatched. Germline lookup yields CDR1 SGHTA and CDR2 FQGNSA. The CDR3 is made up of 17 amino acids. The CDR3 DNA reads TGTGCCAGCAGCTTATCGTCTAGCGGGGAAAAATACAATGAGCAGTTCTTC. Its translation is CASSLSSSGEKYNEQFF.

This CDR3 is CASSNNRGSKTEAFF. The CDR3 nucleotides read TGTGCCAGCAGTAACAACAGGGGTTCGAAAACTGAAGCTTTCTTT. The chain couples TRBV25-1 to TRBJ1-1, with TRBD1 matching over 7 bases. CDR3 length equals 15 residues. Germline values: CDR1 MGHDK, CDR2 SYGVNS. Trimming removed 5 bases from V and 5 bases from J; junction bases left unmatched: 11.

V usage is TRBV19 and J usage is TRBJ2-4, with 8 bases that match TRBD1. Germline CDR1 and CDR2: LNHDA and SQIVND (reference sequence). The CDR3 extends over 15 amino acids. V was clipped by 4 bases and J by 2 bases; unmatched bases: 4. DNA for the CDR3: TGTGCCAGTAGTAAAGACAGGGGACCCAAAAACATTCAGTACTTC. Its translation: CASSKDRGPKNIQYF.

The V and J genes are TRBV29-1 and TRBJ2-1, with a tentative D call TRBD2 (6 bases). This CDR3 region has 15 residues. V dropped 3 bases and J dropped 7 bases, with 19 bases sitting between them. Germline CDR1 reads SQVTM; CDR2 reads ANQGSEA. CDR3 sequence: CSVEREADPGNEQFF. In DNA form, the CDR3 reads TGCAGCGTTGAGAGGGAGGCGGATCCTGGGAATGAGCAGTTCTTC.

The rearrangement joins TRBV28 to TRBJ2-1, with TRBD2 matching over 12 bases. With 7 bases clipped from V and 1 base from J, the junction kept 20 bases outside the gene matches. The CDR3 consists of 21 residues. Germline assignment: CDR1 MDHEN and CDR2 SYDVKM. Written as DNA, the CDR3 is TGTGCCAGCACCAAACTTCCCGGACTAGCGGGAAATAAGGGATCCTACAATGAGCAGTTCTTC. It yields the protein CASTKLPGLAGNKGSYNEQFF.

V is TRBV9 and J is TRBJ1-1; 8 bases fit TRBD1. Germline V gene sequence: CDR1 SGDLS, CDR2 YYNGEE. This CDR3 spans 12 amino acids. V trimming: 4 bases; J trimming: 8 bases; junction bases outside the gene matches: 4. The CDR3 nucleotides read TGTGCCAGCAGCCCCAGGGACAGGGAAGCTTTCTTT. Protein product: CASSPRDREAFF.

The chain carries TRBV5-6 and TRBJ2-7; tentatively, D is TRBD2 (6 bases). V was cut by 0 bases and J by 1 base, with 11 bases left in between. Germline V gene lookup returns CDR1 SGHDT and CDR2 YYEEEE. CDR3 length: 15 amino acids. In nucleotides, the CDR3 is TGTGCCAGCAGCTTGGGTGGTAGCGGTTCCTACGAGCAGTACTTC. It codes for CASSLGGSGSYEQYF.